Sequencing of this TCR beta chain was carried out in a study of lung T cells in sarcoidosis with Löfgren's syndrome. Study-level results: Paired TRAV12-1/TRBV2 TCRs showed CDR3 homology and preferential pairing. Versus controls, Löfgren's syndrome patients reportedly showed TRAV12-1 and TRBV2 as most expanded. Shared TRAV12-1 and TRBV2 CDR3 motifs across Löfgren's syndrome patients reportedly suggested public CD4+ TCRs. Recognition of an unidentified sarcoidosis antigen was only suggested.

Trimming pared 6 bases from V and 3 bases from J, leaving 17 bases between. Germline V gene data show CDR1 as SGHTA and CDR2 as FQGNSA. The length of the CDR3 is 15 residues. TCRdb reprocessed the reads with MiXCR, giving one entry per CDR3 protein. Counted here are around 60,000 distinct CDR3 sequences, about 20% occurring once; the ten biggest clones make up about 2.2%. In this sample, this clonotype turned up many times. Its matching antigen is unknown. The gene calls are TRBV7-2 and TRBJ2-5; TRBD2 might be the D (6 bases). The clonotype originates from a human donor with sarcoidosis (Löfgren's syndrome or another form), or a control subject (not recorded which). The sequencing sample was made of CD4+ T cells from PBMCs. The CDR3 nucleotides read TGTGCCAGCAGGTCCGGGACTCCAGGGAAAGAGACCCAGTACTTC. Translated, it gives CASRSGTPGKETQYF.